The present TCR beta chain was sequenced within a study of T cell changes during pregnancy in multiple sclerosis. Trimming cost V 3 bases and J 0 bases, with 9 bases left between them. CDR1 and CDR2 (germline): SGDLS, YYNGEE. The CDR3 length is 15 residues. This table comes from immunoSEQ multiplex PCR, and its TCRdb copy is limited to in-frame clones, with some not included. The sample yields tens of thousands of clones, approximately 90% seen once. This clone appeared a single time. This receptor was identified in a female donor in good health, enrolled as a control in a pregnancy study. The chain uses TRBV9 and TRBJ1-4, with D unresolved. Sample: CD8+ T cells from peripheral blood mononuclear cells, taken after pregnancy. The CDR3 bases are TGTGCCAGCAGCGCCGACGGAGCAACTAATGAAAAACTGTTTTTT. It is translated as CASSADGATNEKLFF.